What follows is one TCR beta chain and its context. This clone has a handful of counts. This receptor's antigen is unknown. The record has no base qualities; no much larger clone is one base away. The High Capacity cDNA Reverse Transcription Kit was used to reverse transcribe all of the isolated RNA, meaning that expressed TCRB transcripts were what got sequenced. Deep immunoSEQ sequencing was applied to naive, central memory and regulatory T cell samples, giving an average of approximately 3.8 million total reads per sample. Sorted cells were lysed in RLT buffer, and RNA was extracted using DNase-treated RNeasy Micro or Mini kits according to cell number. To prevent cross-contamination, every cell subset was processed on its own, while patient and healthy donor samples were processed together. TCRB sequences were amplified from cDNA with the immunoSEQ multiplex PCR, producing 87-bp fragments spanning the CDR3 region. The amplicons were sequenced using the Illumina HiSeq platform. For the original study's pipeline: Synthetic template baselines were used to correct PCR bias computationally, reads within Hamming distance 2 were collapsed, and singletons that could not be merged were discarded. By aligning reads against IMGT, V, D and J genes, CDR3 length, and insertions or deletions at six rearrangement sites were assigned. Within each subset, clonotype counts were normalized to sorted cell number, and only after that were true diversity and Gini coefficients computed with the tcR R package. Repertoire sharing was quantified using the overlap coefficient calculated on TCRB nucleotide sequences. Out-of-frame TCRB sequences from naive cells were analyzed to stand in for the pre-selection repertoire. This is the immuneACCESS table as TCRdb keeps it, with only in-frame sequences that have V and J called. A part of the clones is gone; compared with another copy, unresolved V genes explain less than half, and the rest is unexplained. Clone size and V and J calls were adopted from that table, with D and trimming inferred from the DNA. This sample has 640,000 or so clones in its table, and 13% of those were observed once. Around 0.022% of the sample is taken by the ten largest.

This sample stems from a study of beta chain features in type 1 diabetes listed by TCRdb under 2018. About the full investigation: Mean age, gender distribution, total cell number and subset yield were not different between patients and healthy donors. Whereas all 30 or so donors provided naive and central memory subsets, regulatory and stem cell-like memory subsets were isolated from just 8 patients and roughly eight healthy donors. The study compared TCRB repertoires of sorted circulating CD4+ T cell subsets between recently diagnosed type 1 diabetes patients and matched healthy donors. A total of 100 million to 110 million sorted cells were examined across all samples, and a strong correlation was observed between cell number per subset and RNA yield. Summary of the overall study and its limitations: Naive, central memory and regulatory TCRB repertoires appeared to be more alike among patients than among healthy donors. Fewer insertions and more nucleotide deletions at VDJ recombination sites were observed in patients with type 1 diabetes, implying thymic rearrangement abnormalities. PCR may preferentially amplify shorter templates, but because patient and control samples were amplified and corrected together, any resulting skew would affect both groups equally. Only small numbers of individuals were included in the HLA sub-analyses, which left unresolved whether HLA type had any influence on TCRB rearrangement. Because cDNA was sequenced instead of genomic DNA, activated cells with high expression could be over-represented, although the groups did not differ in activation or CD3 levels. Type 1 diabetes patients showed a moderate but significant shortening of TCRB CDR3 length in all four CD4+ subsets.

Via the germline V gene, CDR1 is SGHRS and CDR2 YFSETQ. The CDR3 contains 12 residues, cysteine and phenylalanine counted. Just CDR3 DNA is preserved here, 36 bases in frame from base 1. A distance of 6 bases separates the germline ends of V and J, which lose 6 bases and 0 bases respectively. A single peripheral blood draw of 90 to 150 mL on average was collected from each donor into heparinised tubes. Using a panel that included CD45RO, CCR7, CD25, CD127, CD95 and CD27, naive, central memory, regulatory and stem cell-like memory CD4+ T cells were sorted on a BD FACSAria II. Every sorted population had a purity above 95%. PBMCs were isolated immediately by Lymphoprep density gradient centrifugation and stained directly without culture. So that batch effects would be minimized, each experiment stained and sorted samples in pairs, pairing one healthy donor with one patient.

This receptor chain uses TRBV5-1 and TRBJ1-1; the D gene is unclear. The TCR originated in a man aged 18 to 30 with type 1 diabetes. The sequenced material came from naive CD4+ T cells from blood. The intended sense of this specimen's cell subset or site label: true naive CD4+ T cells. The CDR3 region has the sequence CASKRVNTEAFF. DNA sequence: TGCGCCAGCAAGAGGGTGAACACTGAAGCTTTCTTT.